The 25 T cell receptor beta chains reported below all come from one sample, sequenced in a study of CD8 T cells in Susac syndrome. The RNA, roughly 0.5 to 1 ug, was put through reverse transcription using random hexamers. TCRdb re-derived calls from the immunoSEQ multiplex PCR reads in MiXCR, one entry per CDR3 protein. The table records 200,000 to 300,000 distinct CDR3 sequences, around 96% of them present only once. Sequences were obtained from CD4+ T cells from PBMCs. These receptors all come from a human donor with Susac syndrome.

The gene calls are TRBV1 and TRBJ1-2. TRBV1 is described as a pseudogene. The CDR3 consists of 12 residues. The CDR3 spells CTSRRVEICYTF. Here the CDR3 DNA reads TGCACCAGCAGGAGGGTAGAAATTTGCTACACCTTC.

This chain uses TRBV18 with TRBJ1-1; no firm D call. The V end was cut by 6 bases, the J end by 1 base, with 9 bases between. From germline, CDR1 is KGHSH and CDR2 LQKENI. CDR3 length: 13 residues. CDR3 region: CASSSVQNTEAFF. CDR3 sequence (DNA): TGTGCCAGCTCGTCCGTACAGAACACTGAAGCTTTCTTT.

V usage is TRBV5-1 and J usage is TRBJ2-2; 10 bases fit TRBD2. The CDR3 is 16 residues long. V gave up 4 bases and J gave up 6 bases; unmatched junction bases: 9. The germline gives CDR1 SGHRS, CDR2 YFSETQ. The CDR3 here is CASSDAGLAFSGELFF. The CDR3 coding sequence is TGCGCCAGCAGCGACGCGGGACTAGCGTTCTCCGGGGAGCTGTTTTTT.

The chain has TRBV12-3 or TRBV12-4 and TRBJ1-1; D remains ambiguous. V gave up 8 bases and J gave up 0 bases, with 10 bases separating them. The CDR3 extends over 13 amino acids. The CDR3 coding sequence is TGTGCCAGCCGCCGGATTCTGAACACTGAAGCTTTCTTT. It is translated as CASRRILNTEAFF.

The chain combines TRBV28 with TRBJ2-7; D is undetermined. The germline CDR1 and CDR2 sequences are MDHEN and SYDVKM. V lost 2 bases, J lost 0 bases, and 8 bases lay in between. This CDR3 contains 14 residues. This chain's CDR3 is CASSLVRSSYEQYF. CDR3 DNA sequence: TGTGCCAGCAGTTTAGTTCGCAGCTCCTACGAGCAGTACTTC.

The chain employs TRBV25-1 and TRBJ2-3, with unresolved D. The CDR3 is made up of 15 amino acids. Germline V CDR1 and CDR2: MGHDK, SYGVNS. V gave up 3 bases and J gave up 1 base, with 11 bases separating them. The CDR3 DNA sequence: TGTGCCAGCAGTGATGCGGTTGCGGGCACAGATACGCAGTATTTT. It translates to CASSDAVAGTDTQYF.

The V call is TRBV15, the J call TRBJ2-1; D is uncertain. Trimming removed 0 bases from V and 5 bases from J, with 8 bases in between. Germline V gene sequence: CDR1 LNHNV, CDR2 YYDKDF (reference sequence). The CDR3 is made up of 14 amino acids. CDR3 coding DNA: TGTGCCACCAGCAGAGATCTGGCGGACAATGAGCAGTTCTTC. This translates into CATSRDLADNEQFF.

As regards this clonotype: The germline gene is not matched at one end of the junction; a read error may be the cause. V and J are TRBV20-1 and TRBJ2-3; D is undetermined. Germline assignment: CDR1 DFQATT and CDR2 SNEGSKA (reference sequence). This CDR3 region has 10 residues. CDR3 amino acids: CSAGKDTRYF. The CDR3 nucleotides read TGCAGTGCTGGGAAAGATACGCGGTATTTT.

The gene calls are TRBV7-9 and TRBJ1-5; D gene ambiguous. This CDR3 has 15 amino acids. Germline loops: CDR1 SEHNR, CDR2 FQNEAQ (reference sequence). V gave up 5 bases and J gave up 2 bases, with 13 bases separating them. The CDR3 DNA follows: TGTGCCAGCAGCGGCGACGGTGGGGGCAATCAGCCCCAGCATTTT. It specifies CASSGDGGGNQPQHF.

The V and J genes are TRBV5-8 and TRBJ1-2; no definite D call. The V end lost 2 bases, the J end lost 7 bases, and 15 bases lay between the germline ends. Per the germline V gene, CDR1 is SGHTS and CDR2 is YDEGEE. The CDR3 loop spans 14 amino acids. CDR3 sequence reads: CASSFLGQITGYTF. The CDR3 DNA reads as TGTGCCAGCAGCTTTCTTGGGCAGATAACTGGCTACACCTTC.

This sequence joins TRBV24-1 and TRBJ2-1; 9 bases match TRBD2. The CDR3 spans 13 residues. Trimming took 9 bases from V and 6 from J; bases not matched to a gene: 5. Germline CDR1 and CDR2: KGHDR and SFDVKD. The CDR3 DNA follows: TGTGCCACCCGAAAGACTAGCGGCAATGAGCAGTTCTTC. It translates to CATRKTSGNEQFF.

CDR3 nucleotides: TGTGCCAGCACCCCAGCCACAACTGGGGCCAACGTCCTGACTTTC. Residues: CASTPATTGANVLTF. The chain employs TRBV28 and TRBJ2-6; D uncertain. CDR3 length equals 15 residues. The V gene's germline CDR1 is MDHEN and CDR2 SYDVKM. Deletions cut 7 bases from V and 2 bases from J, with 12 bases between. Full variable domain (remainder filled in from reference TRBV28 and TRBJ2-6): DVKVTQSSRYLVKRTGEKVFLECVQDMDHENMFWYRQDPGLGLRLIYFSYDVKMKEKGDIPEGYSVSREKKERFSLILESASTNQTSMYLCASTPATTGANVLTFGAGSRLTVL.

V gene TRBV29-1 combines with J gene TRBJ2-2; D might be TRBD1 (6 bases). The length of the CDR3 is 14 residues. V lost 7 bases and J 6 bases, leaving 18 bases between the germline ends. Germline CDR1 and CDR2: SQVTM and ANQGSEA. Here the CDR3 DNA reads TGCAGCGCCCTTTCCAGGGGTCGGTCCGGGGAGCTGTTTTTT. Amino acid sequence: CSALSRGRSGELFF.

The V gene is TRBV29-1, the J gene TRBJ1-1; no definite D call. Germline assignment: CDR1 SQVTM and CDR2 ANQGSEA. The V gene lost 3 bases and the J gene lost 1 base, with 9 bases spanning the gap. CDR3 length equals 13 residues. This CDR3 is CSVEPQRNTEAFF. Here the CDR3 DNA reads TGCAGCGTTGAGCCACAGAGGAACACTGAAGCTTTCTTT.

The V and J genes are TRBV18 and TRBJ1-1; D possibly corresponds to TRBD1 (6 bases). The V end was cut by 2 bases, the J end by 3 bases, with 13 bases between. CDR1 is KGHSH, CDR2 LQKENI, per germline. This CDR3 is 15 amino acids long. CDR3 nucleotides: TGTGCCAGCTCACCATATACAGGGATCGACACTGAAGCTTTCTTT. Protein product: CASSPYTGIDTEAFF. Together with reference TRBV18 and TRBJ1-1, the CDR3 gives the full variable domain: NAGVMQNPRHLVRRRGQEARLRCSPMKGHSHVYWYRQLPEEGLKFMVYLQKENIIDESGMPKERFSAEFPKEGPSILRIQQVVRGDSAAYFCASSPYTGIDTEAFFGQGTRLTVV.

In DNA, the CDR3 is TGTGCCAGCAGTTTGACAGGGGCTATGGACATTCAGTACTTC. Its translation: CASSLTGAMDIQYF. The chain links TRBV28 to TRBJ2-4; 8 nucleotides match TRBD1. Germline CDR1 is MDHEN and CDR2 is SYDVKM. The J segment lost 8 bases and the V segment lost 3 bases, leaving 6 bases of the junction unmatched. The CDR3 is 14 residues long. Looking up the rest from reference TRBV28 and TRBJ2-4 gives the full variable domain: DVKVTQSSRYLVKRTGEKVFLECVQDMDHENMFWYRQDPGLGLRLIYFSYDVKMKEKGDIPEGYSVSREKKERFSLILESASTNQTSMYLCASSLTGAMDIQYFGAGTRLSVL.

The chain is built from TRBV4-2 and TRBJ1-2; D is unclear. This CDR3 has 14 amino acids. CDR1 is LGHNA and CDR2 is YNFKEQ in the germline V gene. V lost 3 bases and J 6 bases, leaving 14 bases between the germline ends. In DNA, the CDR3 is TGTGCCAGCAGCCAGGATAGGCTGGGAGATGGCTACACCTTC. Protein sequence: CASSQDRLGDGYTF.

This rearrangement joins TRBV29-1 to TRBJ1-4; no reliable D call. Per the germline V gene, CDR1 is SQVTM and CDR2 is ANQGSEA. The length of the CDR3 is 13 residues. Trimming left V 5 bases short and J 8 bases short, with 15 bases between. CDR3 residues: CSVMSSPAEKLFF. The CDR3 region has the DNA TGCAGCGTTATGAGTTCCCCGGCCGAAAAACTGTTTTTT.

V gene TRBV14 combines with J gene TRBJ1-5; TRBD1 matches 7 bases. V was clipped by 5 bases and J by 15 bases; unmatched bases: 13. The CDR3 spans 13 residues. CDR1 is SGHDN and CDR2 is FVKESK in the germline V gene. CDR3 sequence: CASSDYYLTGLHF. The CDR3 coding sequence is TGTGCCAGCAGCGACTATTACTTGACAGGGTTGCATTTT.

V is TRBV4-1 and J is TRBJ1-5; D is uncertain. From germline, CDR1 is MGHRA and CDR2 YSYEKL. This CDR3 comprises 15 residues. V was shortened by 1 base and J by 4 bases, with 11 bases between the two germline ends. CDR3 sequence reads: CASSQVRGGNQPQHF. The CDR3 DNA sequence: TGCGCCAGCAGCCAAGTTAGAGGAGGGAATCAGCCCCAGCATTTT.

V and J are TRBV20-1 and TRBJ1-5; no clear D gene. The CDR3 totals 14 residues. From germline, CDR1 is DFQATT and CDR2 SNEGSKA (reference sequence). Trimming left V 1 base short and J 3 bases short, with 10 bases between. CDR3 in amino acids: CSARGGVHNQPQHF. Here the CDR3 DNA reads TGCAGTGCTAGAGGGGGAGTCCACAATCAGCCCCAGCATTTT.

V usage is TRBV11-3 and J usage is TRBJ2-2; the D call may be TRBD1 or TRBD2 (5 bases each). This CDR3 is built from 17 residues. From germline, CDR1 is SGHNT and CDR2 YENEEA. V dropped 5 bases and J dropped 1 base, with 17 bases sitting between them. The CDR3 is CASSPVIGTGNTGELFF. CDR3 nucleotide sequence: TGTGCCAGCAGCCCAGTCATAGGGACGGGGAACACCGGGGAGCTGTTTTTT. The entire variable domain, with the rest obtained from reference TRBV11-3 and TRBJ2-2, is as follows: EAGVVQSPRYKIIEKKQPVAFWCNPISGHNTLYWYLQNLGQGPELLIRYENEEAVDDSQLPKDRFSAERLKGVDSTLKIQPAELGDSAVYLCASSPVIGTGNTGELFFGEGSRLTVL.

This clonotype was seen a handful of times. The gene calls are TRBV12-3 or TRBV12-4 and TRBJ2-7, with a weak D call TRBD1 (5 bases). Trimming removed 4 bases from V and 3 bases from J, with 7 bases in between. The CDR3 runs to 12 residues. In DNA form, the CDR3 reads TGTGCCAGCAGTTCGACAGTCTACGAGCAGTACTTC. Amino acids: CASSSTVYEQYF.

This rearrangement joins TRBV25-1 to TRBJ2-2; D is perhaps TRBD1 or TRBD2 (5 bases each). V was trimmed by 8 bases and J by 4 bases, leaving 17 bases between them. This CDR3 has 15 amino acids. The V gene's germline CDR1 is MGHDK and CDR2 SYGVNS. The CDR3 DNA sequence: TGTGCCAGCCCCCTGAGAGAGGGGCGCACCGGGGAGCTGTTTTTT. Its translation is CASPLREGRTGELFF.

Only one count was recorded for this clonotype. This chain connects TRBV20-1 to TRBJ2-5; no reliable D call. With 6 bases removed from V and 3 bases from J, the gap between germline ends came to 5 bases. The CDR3 contains 10 residues. Germline lookup yields CDR1 DFQATT and CDR2 SNEGSKA (reference sequence). For the CDR3, the DNA is TGCAGTGCCTCAAAAGAGACCCAGTACTTC. Protein: CSASKETQYF.